This T cell receptor (beta chain) emerged from a study of identical twins. TCRdb processed the 5' RACE reads anew with MiXCR; each CDR3 protein has one entry. Found here are some 560,000 distinct CDR3 sequences, 9.6% of them singletons; the top ten hold 2.5% to 3%. This clonotype was detected ten times or more. A further study also used this sample, focusing on yellow fever vaccine responses in identical twins. This second study says: In identical twins, vaccine T cell responses appeared partly shared and partly individual.

The receptor's source is a woman between 18 and 30 years old in good health. The sequenced material came from PBMCs.

CDR3 region: CASSLSKDRAYEQYF. CDR3 DNA sequence: TGTGCCAGCAGTTTATCGAAGGACAGGGCCTACGAGCAGTACTTC. The genes are TRBV12-3 or TRBV12-4 and TRBJ2-7, with TRBD1 identical over 8 bases. The ends lost 2 bases at V and 2 bases at J; junction bases unmatched: 5. The CDR3 has 15 amino acids.